The T cell receptor beta chain described here comes from a study of Graves' ophthalmopathy and Graves' hyperthyroidism. The study, taken as a whole, reports: Researchers report that a 13-signature model separated ophthalmopathy from stable hyperthyroidism, posting 87.88% sensitivity and about 82% specificity. This model predicted ophthalmopathy progression (sensitivity roughly 70%, specificity about 73%).

This clonotype has a count of ten or more. No antigen is known for it. This CDR3 comprises 11 residues. Germline V gene sequence: CDR1 LNHDA, CDR2 SQIVND (reference sequence). Between the trimmed V and J ends, which lost 6 bases and 7 bases, there was a span of 10 bases. Each donor who had ophthalmopathy showed moderate-to-severe activity, a CAS of ≥3, a NOSPECS of ≥4, and a duration under 3 months. RNA served as the template for amplifying TCR beta CDR3 regions. Second-round multiplex PCR came after a first-round RT-PCR that employed HTBI primers. MiXCR, run by TCRdb on the multiplex PCR reads, gives a single entry per CDR3 protein. The profile covers about 220,000 distinct CDR3 sequences, with 20% to 25% appearing a single time and roughly 42% taken by the ten largest.

The sequencing sample was made of peripheral blood. The sequence derives from a woman between 50 and 59 years old with Graves' ophthalmopathy. J is TRBJ2-7 and V is TRBV19; tentative D call: TRBD2 (6 bases). CDR3 in DNA: TGTGCCAGTAGACTAGCTGGTGAGCAGTACTTC. Its protein product is CASRLAGEQYF.